This is a list of T cell receptor beta chains from one sample in a study of blood T cells in healthy people across ages. TCRdb re-analysed the 5' RACE reads in MiXCR, keeping a single row per CDR3 protein. The profile shows over a million distinct CDR3 sequences, 40% to 50% of them singletons. The sequenced material came from blood. Receptors originate from a woman aged 18-29 years in good health. Both conserved end residues are part of each CDR3. The order of the fields is J gene, D gene, V gene, clone size, CDR3 protein, CDR3 DNA. The D gene is left open where the match is weak. The size entry is marked missing in some rows and otherwise reads once, few, many or a size class.

J: TRBJ1-2; D: .; V: TRBV7-2; size: once; CDR3: CASSLAVADYGYTF; DNA: TGTGCCAGCAGCTTAGCGGTGGCTGACTATGGCTACACCTTC
J: TRBJ2-1; D: .; V: TRBV9; size: .; CDR3: CASSVEGLPLNNEQFF; DNA: TGTGCCAGCAGCGTAGAGGGACTCCCCCTAAACAATGAGCAGTTCTTC
J: TRBJ1-1; D: TRBD1; V: TRBV20-1; size: .; CDR3: CSAMEGAIGTEAFF; DNA: TGCAGTGCTATGGAGGGGGCGATTGGCACTGAAGCTTTCTTT
J: TRBJ2-2; D: .; V: TRBV7-8; size: .; CDR3: CASSWSGTVNTGELFF; DNA: TGTGCCAGCAGCTGGTCCGGGACGGTTAACACCGGGGAGCTGTTTTTT
J: TRBJ2-7; D: .; V: TRBV7-9; size: .; CDR3: CASSPRNTYEQYF; DNA: TGTGCCAGCAGCCCAAGGAATACCTACGAGCAGTACTTC
J: TRBJ1-2; D: .; V: TRBV7-2; size: .; CDR3: CASSLRRGPNYGYTF; DNA: TGTGCCAGCAGCTTAAGGCGGGGCCCTAACTATGGCTACACCTTC
J: TRBJ2-3; D: TRBD2; V: TRBV12-3/TRBV12-4; size: few; CDR3: CASSLGFLAGTDTQYF; DNA: TGTGCCAGCAGTTTAGGGTTCCTAGCGGGAACAGATACGCAGTATTTT
J: TRBJ2-7; D: TRBD2; V: TRBV6-1; size: .; CDR3: CASSEAVSGRATYEQYF; DNA: TGTGCCAGCAGTGAAGCTGTGAGCGGGAGGGCAACCTACGAGCAGTACTTC
J: TRBJ1-6; D: TRBD1; V: TRBV6-5; size: .; CDR3: CASSLRRDSPDSPLHF; DNA: TGTGCCAGCAGTTTGCGCCGGGACAGTCCCGATTCACCCCTCCACTTT
J: TRBJ2-1; D: .; V: TRBV5-1; size: .; CDR3: CASKASHEQFF; DNA: TGCGCCAGCAAAGCTAGTCATGAGCAGTTCTTC